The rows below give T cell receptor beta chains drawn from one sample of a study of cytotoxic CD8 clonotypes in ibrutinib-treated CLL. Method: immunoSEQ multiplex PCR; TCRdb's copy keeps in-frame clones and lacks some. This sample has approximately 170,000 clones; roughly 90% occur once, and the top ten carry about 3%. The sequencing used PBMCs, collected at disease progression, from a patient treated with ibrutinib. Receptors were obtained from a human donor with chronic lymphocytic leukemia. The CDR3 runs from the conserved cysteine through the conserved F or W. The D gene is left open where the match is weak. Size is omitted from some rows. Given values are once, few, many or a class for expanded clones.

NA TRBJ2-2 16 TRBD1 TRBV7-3 CASSPTGGANTGELFF TGTGCCAGCAGCCCGACAGGGGGCGCGAACACCGGGGAGCTGTTTTTT
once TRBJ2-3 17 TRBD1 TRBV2 CASSPEPRTGSTDTQYF TGTGCCAGCAGCCCAGAGCCCAGGACAGGGAGCACAGATACGCAGTATTTT
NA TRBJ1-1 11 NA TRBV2 CASSGDTEAFF TGTGCCAGCAGTGGGGATACTGAAGCTTTCTTT
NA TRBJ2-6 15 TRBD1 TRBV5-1 CASSRWDRDLGVLTF TGCGCCAGCAGCCGGTGGGACAGGGACTTAGGAGTCCTGACTTTC
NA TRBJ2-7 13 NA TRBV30 CAWSRGGNYEQYF TGTGCCTGGAGCCGAGGGGGTAACTACGAGCAGTACTTC
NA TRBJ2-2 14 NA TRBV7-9 CASSLGGYTGELFF TGTGCCAGCAGCCTCGGCGGGTACACCGGGGAGCTGTTTTTT
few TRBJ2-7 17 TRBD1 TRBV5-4 CASSLGVGGQGYYEQYF TGTGCCAGCAGCTTGGGGGTTGGTGGACAGGGATACTACGAGCAGTACTTC
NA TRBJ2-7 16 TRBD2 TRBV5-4 CASSFTSGRANREQYF TGTGCCAGCAGTTTTACTAGCGGGAGGGCCAATCGCGAGCAGTACTTC
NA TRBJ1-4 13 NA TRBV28 CASIPRLNEKLFF TGTGCCAGCATCCCCAGACTTAATGAAAAACTGTTTTTT
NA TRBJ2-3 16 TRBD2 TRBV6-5 CASSYLREGGTDTQYF TGTGCCAGCAGTTATTTGCGGGAGGGCGGCACAGATACGCAGTATTTT
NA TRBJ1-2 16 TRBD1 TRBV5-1 CASSLFRDRDDYGYTF TGCGCCAGCAGCTTATTTCGGGACAGGGACGACTATGGCTACACCTTC
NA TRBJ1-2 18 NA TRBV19 CASRGSGTPEATNYGYTF TGTGCCAGTAGAGGTTCGGGGACGCCGGAAGCCACTAACTATGGCTACACCTTC
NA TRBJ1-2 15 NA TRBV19 CASSLGLVEGYGYTF TGTGCCAGTAGTCTGGGACTTGTGGAGGGCTATGGCTACACCTTC
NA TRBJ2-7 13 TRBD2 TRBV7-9 CASSRLAPYEQYF TGTGCCAGCAGCCGACTAGCGCCCTACGAGCAGTACTTC
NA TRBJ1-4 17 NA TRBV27 CASSLYSGAGTNEKLFF TGTGCCAGCAGTTTGTATTCGGGGGCAGGGACTAATGAAAAACTGTTTTTT
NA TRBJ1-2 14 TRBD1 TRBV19 CASSLTGGYYGYTF TGTGCCAGTAGTTTGACAGGGGGCTATTATGGCTACACCTTC
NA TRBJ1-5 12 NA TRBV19 CASSPWDQPQHF TGTGCCAGTAGTCCGTGGGATCAGCCCCAGCATTTT
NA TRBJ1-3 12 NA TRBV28 CASSSQGNTIYF TGTGCCAGCAGCTCCCAGGGAAACACCATATATTTT
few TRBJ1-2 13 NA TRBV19 CASTAGQHYGYTF TGTGCCAGTACTGCAGGACAGCACTATGGCTACACCTTC
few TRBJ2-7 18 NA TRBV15 CATSRDPEGSFKGYEQYF TGTGCCACCAGCAGAGATCCTGAGGGGAGCTTCAAGGGATACGAGCAGTACTTC
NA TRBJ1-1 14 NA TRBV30 CALSSQGINTEAFF TGTGCGCTTAGTAGCCAGGGGATCAACACTGAAGCTTTCTTT
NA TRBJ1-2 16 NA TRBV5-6 CASSLDLQGRADGYTF TGTGCCAGCAGCTTAGACCTTCAGGGTAGAGCGGATGGCTACACCTTC
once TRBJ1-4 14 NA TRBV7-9 CASSRGRPNEKLFF TGTGCCAGCAGCCGTGGACGGCCTAATGAAAAACTGTTTTTT
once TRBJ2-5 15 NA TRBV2 CASRRGPDHQETQYF TGTGCCAGCAGGCGGGGGCCCGACCACCAAGAGACCCAGTACTTC
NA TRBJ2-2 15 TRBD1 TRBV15 CATSRVDRGRGELFF TGTGCCACCAGCAGAGTTGACAGGGGGCGCGGGGAGCTGTTTTTT
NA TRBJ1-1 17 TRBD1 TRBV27 CASSRDRETYLNTEAFF TGTGCCAGCAGTAGGGACAGGGAGACCTACTTGAACACTGAAGCTTTCTTT
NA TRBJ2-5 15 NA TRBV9 CASSVDGTRQETQYF TGTGCCAGCAGCGTAGACGGGACCCGACAAGAGACCCAGTACTTC
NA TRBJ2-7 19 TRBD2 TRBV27 CASSSPGLAGARGPYEQYF TGTGCCAGCAGTAGTCCGGGACTAGCGGGAGCTCGAGGGCCCTACGAGCAGTACTTC
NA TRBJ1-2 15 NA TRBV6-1 CASSEVGSSNYGYTF TGTGCCAGCAGTGAAGTTGGCAGCTCTAACTATGGCTACACCTTC
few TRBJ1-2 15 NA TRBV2 CASSGWDRTNYGYTF TGTGCCAGCAGTGGATGGGACCGAACGAACTATGGCTACACCTTC
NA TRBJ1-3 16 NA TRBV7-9 CASSLVPVSSGNTIYF TGTGCCAGCAGCTTAGTACCGGTTAGCTCTGGAAACACCATATATTTT
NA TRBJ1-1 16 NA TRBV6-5 CASSYSQPPTNTEAFF TGTGCCAGCAGTTACTCGCAACCGCCCACGAACACTGAAGCTTTCTTT
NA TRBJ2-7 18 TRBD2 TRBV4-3 CASSLGAGLAGSSYEQYF TGCGCCAGCAGCCTGGGGGCCGGACTAGCGGGAAGCTCCTACGAGCAGTACTTC
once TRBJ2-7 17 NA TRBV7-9 CASSLLGGVGGSYEQYF TGTGCCAGCAGCTTGCTCGGTGGAGTGGGAGGCTCCTACGAGCAGTACTTC
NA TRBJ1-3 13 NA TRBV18 CASSQGTGNTIYF TGTGCCAGCTCACAGGGGACTGGAAACACCATATATTTT
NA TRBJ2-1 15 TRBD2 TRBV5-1 CASSSEPGLDNEQFF TGCGCCAGCAGCTCCGAGCCGGGACTAGACAATGAGCAGTTCTTC
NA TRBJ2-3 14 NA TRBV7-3 CASSLVDQVGSQYF TGTGCCAGCAGCTTAGTGGATCAGGTGGGCTCGCAGTATTTT
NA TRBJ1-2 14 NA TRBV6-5 CASSPPETFYGYTF TGTGCCAGCTCCCCACCGGAGACTTTCTATGGCTACACCTTC
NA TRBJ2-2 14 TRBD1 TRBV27 CASRGGTGAGELFF TGTGCCAGCAGGGGCGGGACAGGGGCCGGGGAGCTGTTTTTT
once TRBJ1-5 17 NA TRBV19 CASSIHGRREINQPQHF TGTGCCAGTAGTATACATGGCAGGCGAGAAATTAATCAGCCCCAGCATTTT
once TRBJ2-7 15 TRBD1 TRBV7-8 CASSSRTGAFYEQYF TGTGCCAGCAGCTCCCGGACAGGGGCTTTCTACGAGCAGTACTTC
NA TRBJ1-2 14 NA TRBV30 CAWSPPGTREGYTF TGTGCCTGGAGTCCCCCCGGGACAAGGGAAGGCTACACCTTC
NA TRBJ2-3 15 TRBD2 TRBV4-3 CASSQAGTRTDTQYF TGCGCCAGCAGCCAAGCCGGGACTAGAACAGATACGCAGTATTTT
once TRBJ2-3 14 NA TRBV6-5 CASSYSDPGDTQYF TGTGCCAGCAGTTACTCGGATCCGGGAGATACGCAGTATTTT
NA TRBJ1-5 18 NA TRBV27 CASSLSGYWGTSNQPQHF TGTGCCAGCAGTTTATCCGGATATTGGGGAACGAGCAATCAGCCCCAGCATTTT
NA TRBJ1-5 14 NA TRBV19 CASTPGWSNQPQHF TGTGCCAGTACTCCAGGGTGGAGCAATCAGCCCCAGCATTTT
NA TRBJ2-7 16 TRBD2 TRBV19 CASSKSRGLGSYEQYF TGTGCCAGTAGTAAATCTAGGGGACTAGGCTCCTACGAGCAGTACTTC
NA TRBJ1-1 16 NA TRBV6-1 CASSELQGRGNTEAFF TGTGCCAGCAGTGAACTGCAGGGAAGAGGGAACACTGAAGCTTTCTTT
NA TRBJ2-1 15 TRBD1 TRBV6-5 CASSTTGARFNEQFF TGTGCCAGCAGTACGACAGGGGCGAGGTTCAATGAGCAGTTCTTC
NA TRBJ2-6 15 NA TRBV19 CASSSWVSGANVLTF TGTGCCAGTAGTTCCTGGGTCTCTGGGGCCAACGTCCTGACTTTC
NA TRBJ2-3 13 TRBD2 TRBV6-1 CASGGGITDTQYF TGTGCCAGCGGGGGGGGAATCACAGATACGCAGTATTTT